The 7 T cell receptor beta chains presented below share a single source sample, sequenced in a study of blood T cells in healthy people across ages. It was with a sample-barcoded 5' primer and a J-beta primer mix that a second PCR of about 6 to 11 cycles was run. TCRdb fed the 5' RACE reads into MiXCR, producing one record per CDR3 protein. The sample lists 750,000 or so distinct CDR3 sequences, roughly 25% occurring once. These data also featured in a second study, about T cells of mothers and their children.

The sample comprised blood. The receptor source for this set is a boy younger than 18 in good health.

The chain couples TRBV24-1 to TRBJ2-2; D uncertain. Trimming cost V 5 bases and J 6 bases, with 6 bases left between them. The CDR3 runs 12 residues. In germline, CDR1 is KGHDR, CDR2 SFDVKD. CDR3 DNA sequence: TGTGCCACCAGTGCAGCTCCCGGGGAGCTGTTTTTT. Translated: CATSAAPGELFF.

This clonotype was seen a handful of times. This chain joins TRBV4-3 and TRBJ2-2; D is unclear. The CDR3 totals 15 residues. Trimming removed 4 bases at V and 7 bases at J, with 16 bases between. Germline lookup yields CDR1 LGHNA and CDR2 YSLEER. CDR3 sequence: CASSLEPTSLGELFF. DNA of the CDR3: TGCGCCAGCAGCCTCGAACCTACTTCTCTCGGGGAGCTGTTTTTT.

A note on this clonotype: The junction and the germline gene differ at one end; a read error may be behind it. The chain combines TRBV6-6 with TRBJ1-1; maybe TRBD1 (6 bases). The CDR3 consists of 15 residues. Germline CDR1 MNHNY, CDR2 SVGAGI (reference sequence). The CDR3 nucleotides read TGTGTCAGCAGTTACTCCCCACCAAACAGGGCCGAAGCTTTCTTT. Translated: CVSSYSPPNRAEAFF.

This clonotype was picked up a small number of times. The CDR3 sequence: CASSAYGQIKNEKLFF. The CDR3 nucleotides read TGTGCCAGCAGCGCCTACGGACAGATCAAAAATGAAAAACTGTTTTTT. The chain has TRBV9 and TRBJ1-4, with a weak D call TRBD1 (6 bases). CDR3 size: 16 residues. Germline loops: CDR1 SGDLS, CDR2 YYNGEE. V was shortened by 3 bases and J by 5 bases, with 17 bases between the two germline ends.

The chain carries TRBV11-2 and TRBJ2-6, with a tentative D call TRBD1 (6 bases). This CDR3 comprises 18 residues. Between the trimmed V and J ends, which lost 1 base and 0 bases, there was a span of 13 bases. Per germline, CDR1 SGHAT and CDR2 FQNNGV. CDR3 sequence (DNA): TGTGCCAGCAGCTTAGGCGCAGGGGTCCACTCTGGGGCCAACGTCCTGACTTTC. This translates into CASSLGAGVHSGANVLTF.

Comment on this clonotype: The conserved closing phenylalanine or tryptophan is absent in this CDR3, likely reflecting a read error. The CDR3 protein is CSVRGDNTGELFL. The DNA of the CDR3 is TGCAGCGTTAGAGGGGATAACACCGGGGAGCTGTTTTTA. This rearrangement joins TRBV29-1 to TRBJ2-2; tentatively, D is TRBD1 or TRBD2 (5 bases each). Germline V gene data show CDR1 as SQVTM and CDR2 as ANQGSEA. The germline V and J ends were trimmed by 5 bases and 2 bases, with 9 bases remaining between them. The CDR3 runs to 13 residues.

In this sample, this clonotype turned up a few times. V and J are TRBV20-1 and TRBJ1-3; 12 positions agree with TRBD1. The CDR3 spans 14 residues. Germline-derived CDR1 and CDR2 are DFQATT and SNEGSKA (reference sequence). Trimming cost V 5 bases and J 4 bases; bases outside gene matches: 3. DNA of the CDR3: TGCAGTGCTGGGGACAGGGGGCCAGGAAACACCATATATTTT. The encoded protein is CSAGDRGPGNTIYF.